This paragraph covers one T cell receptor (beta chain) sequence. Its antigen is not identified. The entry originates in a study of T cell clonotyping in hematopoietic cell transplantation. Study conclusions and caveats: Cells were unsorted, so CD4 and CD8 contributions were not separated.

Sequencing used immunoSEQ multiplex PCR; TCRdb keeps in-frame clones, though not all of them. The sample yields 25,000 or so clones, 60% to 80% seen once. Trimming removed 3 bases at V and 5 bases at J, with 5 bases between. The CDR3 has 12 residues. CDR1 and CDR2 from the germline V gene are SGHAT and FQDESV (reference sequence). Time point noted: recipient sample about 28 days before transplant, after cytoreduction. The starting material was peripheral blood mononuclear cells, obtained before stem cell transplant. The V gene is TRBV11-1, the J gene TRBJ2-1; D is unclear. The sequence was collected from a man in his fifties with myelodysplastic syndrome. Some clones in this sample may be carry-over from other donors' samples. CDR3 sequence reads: CASSFYDNEQFF. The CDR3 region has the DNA TGTGCCAGCAGCTTTTATGACAATGAGCAGTTCTTC.